Given below is one T cell receptor (beta chain) in context. The data were taken from a study of CD8 T cells in ankylosing spondylitis. The CDR3 covers 17 residues. Unmatched junction bases numbered 9, after V lost 4 bases and J lost 4 bases. TCRdb independently ran MiXCR on the 5' RACE reads; one entry per CDR3 protein. The sample lists a few hundred thousand distinct CDR3 sequences, roughly a quarter occurring once. The TCR sequence derives from a male donor with ankylosing spondylitis or in good health (not recorded which). Sequenced sample: blood, either unsorted or a sorted T cell fraction (not recorded which). This chain joins TRBV12-3 or TRBV12-4 and TRBJ2-5; TRBD2 matches 13 bases. The CDR3 bases are TGTGCCAGCAGTTCGTCGACTAGCGGGGGGCTGGGAGAGACCCAGTACTTC. It codes for CASSSSTSGGLGETQYF.